This entry is about one T cell receptor (beta chain). Its cognate antigen is unknown. Trimming at V came to 0 bases and at J to 5 bases, leaving 14 bases not matched to a gene. Per germline, CDR1 SGDLS and CDR2 YYNGEE. The length of the CDR3 is 18 residues. A second roughly 6 to 11 cycle PCR used barcoded and J-beta primers. Tags on each cDNA molecule came from a template-switch adaptor with 12 random nucleotides. A single record per CDR3 protein comes from TCRdb applying MiXCR to the 5' RACE reads. The table has approximately 1.5 million distinct CDR3 sequences, 30% to 35% seen once; the top ten hold over 9%. This entry belongs to a study of blood T cells in healthy people across ages. Extraction of total RNA produced a minimum of 5 micrograms from each sample. Study conclusions and caveats: Estimates drawn from one million T cells were deemed to understate diversity. TCR beta diversity was tightly associated with the proportion of naive T cells.

The source of this sequence is a woman aged 30 to 39 in good health. Input material: blood. V gene TRBV9 combines with J gene TRBJ2-5, with 9 positions matching TRBD2. CDR3 in DNA: TGTGCCAGCAGCGTAGGCTCCTTCATAGCGGGAGATAGGGAGACCCAGTACTTC. It is translated as CASSVGSFIAGDRETQYF. The entire variable domain, with the rest obtained from reference TRBV9 and TRBJ2-5, is as follows: DSGVTQTPKHLITATGQRVTLRCSPRSGDLSVYWYQQSLDQGLQFLIQYYNGEERAKGNILERFSAQQFPDLHSELNLSSLELGDSALYFCASSVGSFIAGDRETQYFGPGTRLLVL.